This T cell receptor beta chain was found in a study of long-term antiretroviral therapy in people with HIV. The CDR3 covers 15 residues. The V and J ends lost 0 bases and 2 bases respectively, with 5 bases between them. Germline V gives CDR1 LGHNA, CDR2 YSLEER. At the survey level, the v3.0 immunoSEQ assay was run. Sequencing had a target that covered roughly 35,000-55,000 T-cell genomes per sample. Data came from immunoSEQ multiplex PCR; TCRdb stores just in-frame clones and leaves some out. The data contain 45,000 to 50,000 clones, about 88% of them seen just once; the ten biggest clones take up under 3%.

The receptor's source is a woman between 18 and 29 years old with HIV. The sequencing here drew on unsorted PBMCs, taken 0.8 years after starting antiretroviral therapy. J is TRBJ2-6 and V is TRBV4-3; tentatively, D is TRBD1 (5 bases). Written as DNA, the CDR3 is TGCGCCAGCAGCCAAGAAGGGGCTGGGGCCAACGTCCTGACTTTC. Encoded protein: CASSQEGAGANVLTF.